Listed below are T cell receptor beta chains from one sample, sequenced in a study of cytomegalovirus exposure and HLA in healthy donors. TCRdb's table, derived via immunoSEQ multiplex PCR, lists solely in-frame clones and lacks some. The sample has about 160,000 clones. The specimen was PBMCs. The origin of the receptors is a woman between 45 and 60 years old in good health and CMV-seronegative. Both conserved end residues are part of each CDR3. The D gene is left open where the match is weak.

-	TRBV27	TRBJ2-5	CASGPGQETQYF	TGTGCTTCTGGCCCGGGCCAAGAGACCCAGTACTTC
-	TRBV27	TRBJ2-3	CASSLLGRSDTQYF	TGTGCCAGCAGTTTATTGGGCCGTTCGGATACGCAGTATTTT
TRBD1	TRBV5-4	TRBJ2-3	CASSSRPGTGFGTQYF	TGTGCCAGCAGCTCCCGTCCCGGGACAGGGTTCGGTACGCAGTATTTT
-	TRBV2	TRBJ2-2	CASSQIKADYPTNTGELFF	TGTGCCAGCAGTCAAATTAAAGCGGACTATCCTACGAACACCGGGGAGCTGTTTTTT
TRBD1	TRBV18	TRBJ1-6	CASSPPGTGDSGSPLHF	TGTGCCAGCTCACCCCCCGGGACAGGGGATTCGGGTTCACCCCTCCACTTT
-	TRBV9	TRBJ2-3	CASSPQQGTDTQYF	TGTGCCAGCAGCCCACAACAGGGAACAGATACGCAGTATTTT
-	TRBV28	TRBJ1-5	CASAQGFNQPQHF	TGTGCCAGCGCCCAGGGGTTTAATCAGCCCCAGCATTTT
TRBD1	TRBV6-1	TRBJ2-7	CASSRPETGAYEQYF	TGTGCCAGCAGTCGCCCCGAGACAGGGGCCTACGAGCAGTACTTC
-	TRBV5-3	TRBJ2-6	CARSLKNSQGRFGTNVLTF	TGTGCCAGAAGCTTGAAGAACAGCCAGGGTAGGTTCGGGACAAACGTCCTGACTTTC
-	TRBV28	TRBJ1-6	CASSAGVSWNSPLHF	TGTGCCAGCAGTGCAGGGGTCTCTTGGAATTCACCCCTCCACTTT
TRBD2	TRBV7-2	TRBJ2-7	CASSPGTSGAYEQYF	TGTGCCAGCAGCCCTGGGACTAGCGGGGCCTACGAGCAGTACTTC
TRBD1	TRBV27	TRBJ1-2	CASSTTGGYGYTF	TGTGCCAGCAGTACCACAGGGGGCTATGGCTACACCTTC
TRBD2	TRBV30	TRBJ2-1	CAWRRGGRDNEQFF	TGTGCCTGGAGGCGGGGGGGCCGGGACAATGAGCAGTTCTTC
-	TRBV9	TRBJ2-1	CASSVQNNEQFF	TGTGCCAGCAGCGTACAGAACAATGAGCAGTTCTTC
TRBD2	TRBV5-1	TRBJ2-1	CASSLTSPLYNEQFF	TGCGCCAGCAGCCTGACTAGCCCCCTATACAATGAGCAGTTCTTC
TRBD2	TRBV5-1	TRBJ2-2	CASSMTSGGTGELFF	TGCGCCAGCAGCATGACTAGCGGGGGGACCGGGGAGCTGTTTTTT
TRBD1	TRBV4-1	TRBJ1-4	CASSQHGTGYEKLFF	TGCGCCAGCAGCCAACACGGGACAGGGTATGAAAAACTGTTTTTT
-	TRBV4-1	TRBJ2-3	CASSQGGDTQYF	TGCGCCAGCAGCCAAGGCGGAGATACGCAGTATTTT
-	TRBV7-2	TRBJ2-2	CASSLVLVRNTGELFF	TGTGCCAGCAGCTTAGTGCTAGTCCGGAACACCGGGGAGCTGTTTTTT
-	TRBV6-5	TRBJ1-1	CASAETGLDTEAFF	TGTGCCAGCGCCGAAACAGGGTTAGACACTGAAGCTTTCTTT
-	TRBV4-1	TRBJ1-5	CASSQDELVRNQPQHF	TGCGCCAGCAGCCAAGATGAGCTAGTTAGGAATCAGCCCCAGCATTTT
TRBD1	TRBV28	TRBJ2-2	CASSFDRDTGELFF	TGTGCCAGCAGTTTCGACAGGGACACCGGGGAGCTGTTTTTT
-	TRBV6-5	TRBJ2-1	CASTPPGSISNEQFF	TGTGCCAGTACCCCCCCGGGGTCGATCAGCAATGAGCAGTTCTTC
-	TRBV28	TRBJ2-7	CASQDSVTYEQYF	TGTGCCAGCCAGGACAGTGTCACCTACGAGCAGTACTTC
TRBD1	TRBV2	TRBJ1-1	CASRDRGSTGFF	TGTGCCAGCAGGGACAGGGGGTCCACCGGCTTCTTT
TRBD2	TRBV7-3	TRBJ2-1	CASSQGLVPGEQFF	TGTGCCAGCAGCCAAGGACTAGTCCCGGGTGAGCAGTTCTTC
-	TRBV13	TRBJ2-4	CASSSRGQNKNIQYF	TGTGCCAGCAGCTCAAGGGGACAAAACAAAAACATTCAGTACTTC
-	TRBV9	TRBJ2-1	CASSVGASPGGNEQFF	TGTGCCAGCAGCGTAGGGGCTAGCCCTGGTGGCAATGAGCAGTTCTTC
-	TRBV27	TRBJ1-5	CASSVRGGNQPQHF	TGTGCCAGCAGTGTCAGGGGTGGCAATCAGCCCCAGCATTTT
TRBD1	TRBV5-1	TRBJ2-1	CASSSPGQGAYNEQFF	TGCGCCAGCAGCTCCCCGGGACAGGGGGCCTACAATGAGCAGTTCTTC
TRBD2	TRBV9	TRBJ2-1	CASSETSGTSNEQFF	TGTGCCAGCAGCGAGACTAGCGGGACTAGCAATGAGCAGTTCTTC
TRBD1	TRBV28	TRBJ2-5	CASSRGGQGAAQYF	TGTGCCAGCAGCAGAGGGGGACAGGGGGCCGCCCAGTACTTC
TRBD1	TRBV19	TRBJ1-4	CASTTGGGKLFF	TGTGCCAGTACCACAGGGGGAGGAAAACTGTTTTTT
-	TRBV7-9	TRBJ1-4	CASSLIETNEKLFF	TGTGCCAGCAGCTTAATTGAGACTAATGAAAAACTGTTTTTT
TRBD1	TRBV18	TRBJ2-7	CASSPGQGAYEQYF	TGTGCCAGCTCACCGGGACAGGGAGCCTACGAGCAGTACTTC
-	TRBV4-2	TRBJ1-1	CASSQETVHMNTEAFF	TGTGCCAGCAGCCAAGAAACAGTCCACATGAACACTGAAGCTTTCTTT
TRBD2	TRBV4-2	TRBJ2-7	CASSQDLAGGYEQYF	TGTGCCAGCAGCCAAGACTTAGCGGGAGGTTACGAGCAGTACTTC
TRBD2	TRBV6-5	TRBJ2-5	CASSLLEGGMETQYF	TGTGCCAGCAGCCTTCTGGAGGGAGGGATGGAGACCCAGTACTTC
TRBD1	TRBV7-9	TRBJ2-7	CASSRTGVHEQYF	TGTGCCAGCAGCCGGACAGGGGTCCACGAGCAGTACTTC
TRBD1	TRBV5-1	TRBJ2-1	CASSLGDSKFF	TGCGCCAGCAGCTTGGGGGACAGTAAGTTCTTC
TRBD1	TRBV18	TRBJ2-1	CASSPGDGQGRNEQFF	TGTGCCAGCTCACCGGGAGACGGACAGGGGCGCAATGAGCAGTTCTTC
TRBD1	TRBV14	TRBJ1-4	CASSLGQGLANEKLFF	TGTGCCAGCAGCCTCGGACAGGGTCTGGCTAATGAAAAACTGTTTTTT
-	TRBV15	TRBJ2-1	CATSSEVPRVRREQFF	TGTGCCACCAGCTCGGAGGTACCCCGTGTTAGACGTGAGCAGTTCTTC
-	TRBV28	TRBJ1-2	CASVVGGVFPPPDGYTF	TGTGCCAGTGTCGTGGGGGGGGTCTTCCCACCCCCCGATGGCTACACCTTC